A selection of T cell receptor beta chains follows, all from one sample in a study of control samples from healthy donors and cancer patients. Repertoires were generated with immunoSEQ multiplex PCR, while TCRdb's copy carries only in-frame clones and drops some. The sample includes 150,000 or so clones, 85% to 95% seen only once; the top ten take more than 2%. Sequenced: blood. The receptors were gathered from a man in his fifties or sixties in good health. The conserved cysteine and the conserved F or W are not part of the CDR3 here. Fields, in order: J gene, V gene, CDR3 length, CDR3 protein.

>TRBJ2-7|TRBV6-6|13
ASRRGAGGIYEQY
>TRBJ1-1|TRBV4-1|14
ASSPPGTGGLIEAF
>TRBJ1-6|TRBV5-5|12
ASSLEGGNSPLH
>TRBJ2-5|TRBV4-1|14
ASSQDGNRPKETQY
>TRBJ2-7|TRBV12-3/TRBV12-4|11
ASSQGQTHEQY
>TRBJ2-7|TRBV5-1|13
ASSPRQGAGYEQY
>TRBJ2-7|TRBV11-3|11
ASSRGTTYEQY
>TRBJ2-2|TRBV5-4|12
ASSLRSNTGELF
>TRBJ2-5|TRBV5-4|12
ASSGGAGVETQY
>TRBJ2-6|TRBV11-2|13
ASSKGGSGANVLT
>TRBJ1-6|TRBV9|14
ASSVLGQGNNSPLH
>TRBJ2-3|TRBV11-2|12
ASSVTTPALGQY
>TRBJ2-3|TRBV7-9|14
ASSLVAGVSTDTQY
>TRBJ1-5|TRBV18|10
ASSPPNQPQH
>TRBJ2-3|TRBV7-9|9
ASSLLDTQY
>TRBJ2-1|TRBV19|13
ASSRLAGGYNEQF
>TRBJ1-1|TRBV18|12
ASSPGTGTLEAF
>TRBJ1-2|TRBV19|12
ASSMGTNNYGYT